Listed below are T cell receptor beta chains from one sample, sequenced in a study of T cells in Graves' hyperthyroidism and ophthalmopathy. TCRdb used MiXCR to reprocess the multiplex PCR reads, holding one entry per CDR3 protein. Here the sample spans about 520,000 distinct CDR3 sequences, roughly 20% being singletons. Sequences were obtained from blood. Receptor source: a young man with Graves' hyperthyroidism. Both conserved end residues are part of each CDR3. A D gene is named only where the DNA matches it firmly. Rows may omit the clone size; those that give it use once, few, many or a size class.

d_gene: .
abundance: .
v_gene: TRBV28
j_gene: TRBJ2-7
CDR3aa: CASSFSERTYEQYF
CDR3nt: TGTGCCAGCAGTTTTAGTGAGCGGACCTACGAGCAGTACTTC

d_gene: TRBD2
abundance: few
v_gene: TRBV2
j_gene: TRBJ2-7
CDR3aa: CATEPGLASYEQYF
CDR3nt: TGTGCCACAGAACCGGGACTAGCGTCCTACGAGCAGTACTTC

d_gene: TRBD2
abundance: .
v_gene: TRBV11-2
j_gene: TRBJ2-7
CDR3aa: CASSLDPAGGREQYF
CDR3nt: TGTGCCAGCAGCTTAGATCCAGCGGGGGGGCGCGAGCAGTACTTC

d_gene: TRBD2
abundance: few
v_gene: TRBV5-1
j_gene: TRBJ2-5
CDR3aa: CASSIWGGQETQYF
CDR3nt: TGCGCCAGCAGCATTTGGGGGGGCCAAGAGACCCAGTACTTC

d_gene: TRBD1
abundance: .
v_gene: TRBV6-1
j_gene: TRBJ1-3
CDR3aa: CASSRQGAGGNTIYF
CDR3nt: TGTGCCAGCAGTCGTCAGGGGGCGGGTGGAAACACCATATATTTT

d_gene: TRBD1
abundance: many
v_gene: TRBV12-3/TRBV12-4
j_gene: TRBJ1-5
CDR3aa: CASMGTGGFNQPQHF
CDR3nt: TGTGCCAGCATGGGGACAGGGGGCTTCAATCAGCCCCAGCATTTT

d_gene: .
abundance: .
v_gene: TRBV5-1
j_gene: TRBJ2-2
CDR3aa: CASRRGASGELFF
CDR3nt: TGCGCCAGCCGAAGAGGGGCAAGCGGGGAGCTGTTTTTT

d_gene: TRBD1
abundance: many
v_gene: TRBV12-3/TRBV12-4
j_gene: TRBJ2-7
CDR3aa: CASSFARNRGPIEQYF
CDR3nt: TGTGCCAGCAGTTTCGCTCGGAACAGGGGGCCCATCGAGCAGTACTTC

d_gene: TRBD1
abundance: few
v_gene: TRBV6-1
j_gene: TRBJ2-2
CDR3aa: CAIGTGETGELFF
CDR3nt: TGTGCCATCGGGACAGGTGAAACCGGGGAGCTGTTTTTT

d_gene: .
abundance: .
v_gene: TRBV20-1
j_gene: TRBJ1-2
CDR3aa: CSAVRLVHTYGYTF
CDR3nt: TGCAGTGCTGTTCGCCTGGTCCATACCTATGGTTACACCTTC

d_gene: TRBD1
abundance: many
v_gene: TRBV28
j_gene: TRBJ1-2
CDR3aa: CASSLSLYRDRANYGYTF
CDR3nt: TGTGCCAGCAGTTTATCCCTCTACCGGGACAGGGCTAACTATGGCTACACCTTC

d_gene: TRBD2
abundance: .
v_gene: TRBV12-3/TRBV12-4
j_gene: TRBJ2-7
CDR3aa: CASRQNSGRVDEQYF
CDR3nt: TGTGCCAGCAGGCAAAATAGCGGGAGGGTCGACGAGCAGTACTTC

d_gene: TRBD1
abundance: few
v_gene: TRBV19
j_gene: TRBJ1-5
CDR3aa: CASSLEGGFGQPQHF
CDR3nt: TGTGCCAGCTCTCTGGAAGGGGGCTTTGGGCAGCCCCAGCATTTT

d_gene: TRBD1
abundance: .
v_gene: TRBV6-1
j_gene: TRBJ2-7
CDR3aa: CASRGTASSYEQYF
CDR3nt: TGTGCCAGCAGGGGGACAGCGAGCTCCTACGAGCAGTACTTC

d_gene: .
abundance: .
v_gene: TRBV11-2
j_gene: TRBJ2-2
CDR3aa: CASSFGRELTGELFF
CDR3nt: TGTGCCAGCAGCTTTGGCAGGGAGCTCACCGGGGAGCTGTTCTTT

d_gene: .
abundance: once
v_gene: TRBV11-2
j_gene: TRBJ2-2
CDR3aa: CASSFPRDSRGAGELFF
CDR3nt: TGTGCCAGCAGCTTCCCCCGGGACAGTAGGGGGGCCGGGGAGCTGTTTTTT

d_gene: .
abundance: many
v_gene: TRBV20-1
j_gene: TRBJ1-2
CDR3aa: CSASPGANYGYTF
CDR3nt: TGCAGTGCTTCGCCGGGAGCTAACTATGGCTACACCTTC

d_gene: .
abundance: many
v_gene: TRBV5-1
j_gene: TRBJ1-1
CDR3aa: CASSFQSMNTEAFF
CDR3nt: TGCGCCAGCAGCTTTCAGAGTATGAACACTGAAGCTTTCTTT

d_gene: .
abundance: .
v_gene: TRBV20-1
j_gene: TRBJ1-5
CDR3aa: CSAIGEGNQPQHF
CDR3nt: TGCAGTGCTATAGGAGAGGGCAATCAGCCCCAGCATTTT

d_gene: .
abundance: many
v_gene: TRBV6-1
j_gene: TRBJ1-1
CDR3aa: CASSVRGGTEAFF
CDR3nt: TGTGCCAGCAGTGTAAGAGGGGGCACTGAAGCTTTCTTT

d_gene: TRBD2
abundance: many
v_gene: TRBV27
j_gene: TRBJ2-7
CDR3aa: CASSPSSGDYSYEQYF
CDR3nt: TGTGCCAGCAGCCCCTCGTCGGGGGACTACTCCTACGAGCAGTACTTC

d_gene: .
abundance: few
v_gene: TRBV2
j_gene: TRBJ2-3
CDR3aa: CASSEVWGYTQYF
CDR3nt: TGTGCCAGCAGTGAAGTTTGGGGATATACGCAGTATTTT

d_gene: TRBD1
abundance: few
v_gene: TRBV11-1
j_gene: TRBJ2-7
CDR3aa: CASSPRQGPSTYEQYF
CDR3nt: TGTGCCAGCAGCCCCAGACAGGGTCCCTCCACCTACGAGCAGTACTTC

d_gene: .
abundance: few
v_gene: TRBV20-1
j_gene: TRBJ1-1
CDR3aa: CSARDLGRIQLNTEAFF
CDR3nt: TGCAGTGCTAGAGATCTCGGTAGAATACAGCTGAACACTGAAGCTTTCTTT

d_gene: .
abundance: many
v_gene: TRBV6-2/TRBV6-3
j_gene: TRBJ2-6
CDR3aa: CASSYSGMTDSGANVLTF
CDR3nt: TGTGCCAGCAGTTACTCGGGCATGACGGACTCTGGGGCCAACGTCCTGACTTTC

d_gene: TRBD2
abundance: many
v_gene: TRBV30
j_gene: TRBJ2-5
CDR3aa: CAWSDWTSGETQYF
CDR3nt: TGTGCCTGGAGTGACTGGACTAGCGGGGAGACCCAGTACTTC

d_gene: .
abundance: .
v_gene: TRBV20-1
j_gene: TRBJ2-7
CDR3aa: CSARAGELVEQYF
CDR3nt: TGCAGTGCTAGAGCCGGGGAGCTAGTCGAGCAGTACTTC

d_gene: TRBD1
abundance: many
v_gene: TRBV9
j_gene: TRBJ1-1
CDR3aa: CASSGGQNTEAFF
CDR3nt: TGTGCCAGCTCAGGGGGACAGAACACTGAAGCTTTCTTT

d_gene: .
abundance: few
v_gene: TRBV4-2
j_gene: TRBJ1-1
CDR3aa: CASSQDQQGSNTEAFF
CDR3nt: TGTGCCAGCAGCCAGGATCAACAGGGATCAAACACTGAAGCTTTCTTT

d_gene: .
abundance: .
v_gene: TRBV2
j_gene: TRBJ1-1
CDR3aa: CASSPLTEAFF
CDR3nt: TGTGCCAGCAGCCCTCTAACAGAAGCTTTCTTT

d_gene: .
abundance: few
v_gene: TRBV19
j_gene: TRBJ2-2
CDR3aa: CASSPSTWPGELFF
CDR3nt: TGTGCCAGTAGTCCGTCGACTTGGCCCGGGGAGCTGTTTTTT

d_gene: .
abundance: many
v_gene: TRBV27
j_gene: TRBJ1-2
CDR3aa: CASSYTGFGYGYTF
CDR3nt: TGTGCCAGCAGTTATACAGGATTCGGGTATGGCTACACCTTC

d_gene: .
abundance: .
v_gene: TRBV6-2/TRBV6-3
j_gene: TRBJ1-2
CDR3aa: CASSYGQPPYGYTF
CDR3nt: TGTGCCAGCAGTTATGGACAGCCTCCCTATGGCTACACCTTC

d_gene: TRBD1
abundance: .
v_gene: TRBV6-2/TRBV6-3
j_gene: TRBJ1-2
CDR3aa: CASSPPRRDSQPVFYGYTF
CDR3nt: TGTGCCAGCAGTCCCCCCCGCCGGGACAGCCAACCCGTGTTCTATGGCTACACCTTC

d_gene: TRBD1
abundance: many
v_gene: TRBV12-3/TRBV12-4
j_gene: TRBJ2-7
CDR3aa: CASSPTRGLFYEQYF
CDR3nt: TGTGCCAGCAGTCCGACGAGGGGGCTATTCTACGAGCAGTACTTC

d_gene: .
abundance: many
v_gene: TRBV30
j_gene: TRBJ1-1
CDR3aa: CAWSSYGTEAFF
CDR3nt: TGTGCCTGGAGTTCTTACGGTACTGAAGCTTTCTTT

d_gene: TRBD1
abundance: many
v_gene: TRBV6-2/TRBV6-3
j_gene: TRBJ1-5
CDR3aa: CASRRGQGANQPQHF
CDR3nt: TGTGCCAGCAGGCGAGGACAGGGGGCTAATCAGCCCCAGCATTTT

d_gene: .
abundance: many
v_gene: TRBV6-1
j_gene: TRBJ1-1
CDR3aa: CASSDWGFF
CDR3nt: TGTGCCAGCAGTGATTGGGGTTTCTTT

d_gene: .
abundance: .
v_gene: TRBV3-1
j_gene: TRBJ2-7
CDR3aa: CASSQTRAYEQYF
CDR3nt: TGTGCCAGCAGCCAAACCCGCGCCTACGAGCAGTACTTC

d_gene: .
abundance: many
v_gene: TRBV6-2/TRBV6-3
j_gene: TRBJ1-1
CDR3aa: CASSYTSGGPMNTEAFF
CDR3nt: TGTGCCAGCAGTTACACCTCGGGGGGCCCAATGAACACTGAAGCTTTCTTT

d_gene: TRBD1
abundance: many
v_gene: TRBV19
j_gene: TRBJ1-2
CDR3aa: CASSATGGLDGYTF
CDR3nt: TGTGCCAGTAGTGCAACAGGGGGCCTGGATGGCTACACCTTC